This T cell receptor (beta chain) originates from a study of CD8+CD57+ T cells in acquired aplastic anemia. Study-level results: Patients did not significantly differ from controls in CD8+ Simpson's diversity.

Genomic DNA acted as the template from which TCR beta VDJ combination and CDR3 sequence profiling were carried out. TCRdb used MiXCR to reprocess the reads, holding one entry per CDR3 protein. The sample holds a few hundred thousand distinct CDR3 sequences; around 30% are singletons and the top ten take around 0.82%. This clonotype turned up a few times. The antigen remains undetermined. For sequencing, patients were chosen who had shown expansion of CD8+CD57+ cells by flow cytometry. The TCR comes from a human donor with aplastic anemia. Sequencing input: sorted CD4+, CD8+, or CD8+CD57+ T cells (not recorded which) from PBMCs.

The CDR3 loop is CSARLTGTSGGEQFF. CDR3 coding DNA: TGCAGTGCTAGACTAACCGGGACTAGCGGTGGTGAGCAGTTCTTC. The V gene is TRBV20-1, the J gene TRBJ2-1; 11 bases map to TRBD2. The germline V gene has CDR1 DFQATT and CDR2 SNEGSKA (reference sequence). The CDR3 sequence is 15 residues long. V lost 2 bases to trimming and J lost 9 bases; unmatched junction nucleotides: 9.